This entry lists 8 T cell receptor beta chains sequenced from one sample in a study of blood T cell repertoires in COVID-19. Only in-frame clones appear in the TCRdb table, and some are missing; sequencing was by immunoSEQ multiplex PCR. The sample lists 210,000 or so clones; more than 80% were seen once. The source material was peripheral blood. The receptors originated from a woman older than 75 with acute or convalescent COVID-19.

The V call is TRBV2, the J call TRBJ2-7; D might be TRBD2 (6 bases). Germline V gene data show CDR1 as SNHLY and CDR2 as FYNNEI. V was trimmed by 3 bases and J by 8 bases, leaving 20 bases between them. This CDR3 comprises 15 residues. As DNA, the CDR3 is TGTGCCAGCAGTGAGGGAAGTGTGGGGGGAAAGAAGCAGTACTTC. Residues: CASSEGSVGGKKQYF.

This clone was seen only a few times. The CDR3 is CASSRQTYGYTF. CDR3 in DNA: TGTGCCAGCAGTCGACAGACTTATGGCTACACCTTC. The rearrangement links TRBV12-3 or TRBV12-4 to TRBJ1-2; D possibly corresponds to TRBD1 (5 bases). Trimming left V 5 bases short and J 5 bases short, with 9 bases between. The CDR3 sequence is 12 residues long.

In DNA form, the CDR3 reads TGTGCCACAACTAAGGGGGCTAGCGGGATGCAGATTAACTACGAGCAGTACTTC. Amino acid sequence: CATTKGASGMQINYEQYF. This chain uses TRBV2 with TRBJ2-7; 9 bases agree with TRBD2. Losses at the gene ends were 10 bases for V and 3 bases for J; bases not matched to a gene: 22. The CDR3 is 18 amino acids. Germline-derived CDR1 and CDR2 are SNHLY and FYNNEI.

The chain joins TRBV7-8 to TRBJ2-2; D is perhaps TRBD1 (6 bases). The CDR3 covers 16 residues. Trimming removed 0 bases at V and 4 bases at J, with 12 bases between. Germline CDR1 is SGHVS and CDR2 is FQNEAQ. The CDR3 loop is CASSLAQGQPTGELFF. CDR3 DNA: TGTGCCAGCAGCTTAGCCCAGGGGCAACCCACCGGGGAGCTGTTTTTT.

This clone was found a few times. This chain connects TRBV28 to TRBJ1-3; the D is unclear. Germline V gene data show CDR1 as MDHEN and CDR2 as SYDVKM. The V end was cut by 3 bases, the J end by 6 bases, with 9 bases between. The CDR3 loop spans 13 amino acids. The CDR3 bases are TGTGCCAGCAGTTTGGGCATGGAAAACACCATATATTTT. Translating it yields CASSLGMENTIYF.

As for this clone: Other DNA sequences in the same sample also yield this CDR3. The rearrangement links TRBV11-3 to TRBJ1-6; 8 bases are a match to TRBD1. Per germline, CDR1 SGHNT and CDR2 YENEEA. The CDR3 covers 14 residues. J was trimmed by 7 bases and V by 5 bases; bases with no gene match: 4. CDR3 DNA: TGTGCCAGCAGCCAAGGACAGGGAAATTCACCCCTCCACTTT. Its protein is CASSQGQGNSPLHF.

The chain carries TRBV25-1 and TRBJ1-1; maybe TRBD1 (5 bases). This CDR3 is 11 amino acids long. V was trimmed by 11 bases and J by 1 base, leaving 8 bases between them. Germline loops: CDR1 MGHDK, CDR2 SYGVNS. The CDR3 loop is CAATGNTEAFF. The CDR3 nucleotides are TGTGCCGCAACAGGGAACACTGAAGCTTTCTTT.

Written as DNA, the CDR3 is TGTGCCAGCAGCTTGGCTAGTGCCTCTAGCTCCTATAATTCACCCCTCCACTTT. Its translation: CASSLASASSSYNSPLHF. The J gene is TRBJ1-6, the V gene TRBV5-6; unclear D gene. The CDR3 length is 18 residues. V was trimmed by 0 bases and J by 0 bases, leaving 13 bases between them. Germline V gene lookup returns CDR1 SGHDT and CDR2 YYEEEE.